Listed here are 9 T cell receptor beta chains from one sample, sequenced in a study of T-cell reconstitution after alpha-beta-depleted transplantation in children. Unique molecular identifiers were used to barcode this TCRbeta library. One entry per CDR3 protein results from TCRdb running MiXCR on the PCR reads. This table holds approximately 800,000 distinct CDR3 sequences, roughly 16% found once. The material was PBMCs, mostly from graft donor cells, obtained 360 days after TCRalphabeta/CD19-depleted stem cell transplant. The receptors here all came from a male patient younger than 18 who had a stem cell transplant for acute lymphoblastic leukemia, so the T cells may come from the graft donor.

This clonotype was detected a few times. The gene calls are TRBV24-1 and TRBJ2-2, with TRBD1 identical over 8 bases. With 3 bases clipped from V and 1 base from J, the junction kept 3 bases outside the gene matches. Per the germline V gene, CDR1 is KGHDR and CDR2 is SFDVKD. The CDR3 contains 16 residues. CDR3 nucleotides: TGTGCCACCAGTGATCATGACAGGGGGAACACCGGGGAGCTGTTTTTT. Encoded protein: CATSDHDRGNTGELFF.

V and J are TRBV20-1 and TRBJ2-7, with 12 nucleotides matching TRBD1. V shed 1 base and J 7 bases; nucleotides not matched to a gene: 8. Germline CDR1 reads DFQATT; CDR2 reads SNEGSKA (reference sequence). The CDR3 is made up of 15 amino acids. CDR3 in DNA: TGCAGTGCTAGAGGAAGGGGGACAGGGGGCTTTGAGCAGTACTTC. It specifies CSARGRGTGGFEQYF.

There are many counts of this clonotype. J is TRBJ2-1 and V is TRBV6-1, with D tentatively TRBD2 (5 bases). Trimming removed 11 bases at V and 8 bases at J, with 22 bases between. The CDR3 length is 14 residues. CDR1 is MNHNS and CDR2 is SASEGT in the germline V gene. The CDR3 DNA follows: TGTGCCCATCAAAGCGGCAGGAGGTACGATGAGCAGTTCTTC. Translated: CAHQSGRRYDEQFF.

Remarks on this clonotype: Mismatch with germline at one junction end may stem from a read error. The chain carries TRBV5-1 and TRBJ1-2, with D uncertain. Germline values: CDR1 SGHRS, CDR2 YFSETQ. The CDR3 consists of 17 residues. Here the CDR3 reads CAGSLGWTDGSNYGYTF. The CDR3 coding sequence is TGCGCCGGCAGCTTGGGATGGACCGACGGCTCTAACTATGGCTACACCTTC.

The V and J genes are TRBV12-3 or TRBV12-4 and TRBJ2-5; D is unresolved. V was clipped by 4 bases and J by 2 bases, with 14 bases between them. The CDR3 totals 15 residues. In DNA, the CDR3 is TGTGCCAGCAGTTCAAGGACGGGCATACAAGAGACCCAGTACTTC. This translates into CASSSRTGIQETQYF.

This sequence joins TRBV7-2 and TRBJ1-2, with D possibly TRBD1 on 5 matching bases. This CDR3 is built from 14 residues. V was shortened by 1 base and J by 8 bases, with 14 bases between the two germline ends. Germline CDR1 is SGHTA and CDR2 is FQGNSA. CDR3 nucleotide sequence: TGTGCCAGCAGCTTAGGGTGGGACCACCGAGGCTACACCTTC. This encodes CASSLGWDHRGYTF.

This clonotype was seen a few times. This rearrangement joins TRBV4-1 to TRBJ2-7; TRBD2 matches 10 bases. This CDR3 contains 13 residues. Looked up from germline, CDR1 is MGHRA and CDR2 is YSYEKL. V shed 5 bases and J 3 bases; nucleotides not matched to a gene: 1. The chain's CDR3 is CASSTSGIYEQYF. In DNA, the CDR3 is TGCGCCAGCAGCACTAGCGGGATCTACGAGCAGTACTTC.

The rearrangement uses TRBV7-6 and TRBJ2-7; tentative D call: TRBD1 (5 bases). V gave up 5 bases and J gave up 0 bases, with 17 bases separating them. CDR3 length equals 16 residues. Per the germline V gene, CDR1 is SGHVS and CDR2 is FNYEAQ. Written as DNA, the CDR3 is TGTGCCAGCAGCCCAGGGCCATCGGACGGCTCCTACGAGCAGTACTTC. Protein product: CASSPGPSDGSYEQYF.

This clonotype turned up a few times. This chain links TRBV7-9 with TRBJ2-7; D may be TRBD1 (6 bases). CDR3 length: 16 amino acids. The germline V gene has CDR1 SEHNR and CDR2 FQNEAQ (reference sequence). The V end lost 1 base, the J end lost 3 bases, and 16 bases lay between the germline ends. CDR3 loop: CASSLGTGRGSYEQYF. The CDR3 bases are TGTGCCAGCAGCTTAGGAACAGGCAGGGGAAGCTACGAGCAGTACTTC.